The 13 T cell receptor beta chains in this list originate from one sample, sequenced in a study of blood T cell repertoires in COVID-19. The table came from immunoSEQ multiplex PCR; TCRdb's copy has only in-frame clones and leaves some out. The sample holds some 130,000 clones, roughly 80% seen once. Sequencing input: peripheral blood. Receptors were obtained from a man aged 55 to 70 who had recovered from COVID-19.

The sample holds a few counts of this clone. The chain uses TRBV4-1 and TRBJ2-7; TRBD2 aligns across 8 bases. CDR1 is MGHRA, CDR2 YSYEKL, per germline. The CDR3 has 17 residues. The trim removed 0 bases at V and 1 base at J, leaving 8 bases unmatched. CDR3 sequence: CASSQEVMASGSYEQYF. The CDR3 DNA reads TGCGCCAGCAGCCAAGAGGTTATGGCTAGCGGGTCCTACGAGCAGTACTTC.

CDR3 sequence (DNA): TGTGCCAGCAGTCTCCGGGACATCTACGAGCAGTACTTC. This gives the protein CASSLRDIYEQYF. V usage is TRBV6-6 and J usage is TRBJ2-7, with a weak D call TRBD1 (6 bases). The germline V gene encodes CDR1 MNHNY and CDR2 SVGAGI (reference sequence). The CDR3 is 13 amino acids. Between the trimmed V and J ends, which lost 5 bases and 3 bases, there was a span of 11 bases.

CDR3 protein: CAISADRGPSPLHF. The CDR3 DNA sequence: TGTGCCATCAGTGCGGACAGGGGGCCTTCACCCCTCCACTTT. The chain employs TRBV10-3 and TRBJ1-6, with 11 bases lining up with TRBD1. The CDR3 totals 14 residues. Germline V gene data show CDR1 as ENHRY and CDR2 as SYGVKD. The V segment lost 4 bases and the J segment 9 bases; nucleotides outside the gene matches: 2.

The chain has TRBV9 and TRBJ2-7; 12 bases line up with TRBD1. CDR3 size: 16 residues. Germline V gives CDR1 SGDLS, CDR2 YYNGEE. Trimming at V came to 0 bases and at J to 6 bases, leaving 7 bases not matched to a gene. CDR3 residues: CASSVGSGTGGVEQYF. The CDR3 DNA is TGTGCCAGCAGCGTAGGCTCCGGGACAGGGGGCGTCGAGCAGTACTTC. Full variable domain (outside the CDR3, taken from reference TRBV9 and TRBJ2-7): DSGVTQTPKHLITATGQRVTLRCSPRSGDLSVYWYQQSLDQGLQFLIQYYNGEERAKGNILERFSAQQFPDLHSELNLSSLELGDSALYFCASSVGSGTGGVEQYFGPGTRLTVT.

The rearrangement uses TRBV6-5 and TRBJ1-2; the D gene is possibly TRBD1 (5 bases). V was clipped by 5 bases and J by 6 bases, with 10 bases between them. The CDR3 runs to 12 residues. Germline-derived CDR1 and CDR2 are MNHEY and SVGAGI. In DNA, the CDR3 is TGTGCCAGCAGTAAGGGGAGGGATGGCTACACCTTC. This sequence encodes CASSKGRDGYTF.

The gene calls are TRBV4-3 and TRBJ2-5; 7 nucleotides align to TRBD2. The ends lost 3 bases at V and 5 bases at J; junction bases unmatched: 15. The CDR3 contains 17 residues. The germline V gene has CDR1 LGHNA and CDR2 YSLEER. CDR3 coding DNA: TGCGCCAGCAGCCAGGGGAGGGGAAGGGCGGTAACGGAGACCCAGTACTTC. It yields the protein CASSQGRGRAVTETQYF.

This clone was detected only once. The CDR3 spells CASSSQRGTGGEQYF. The CDR3 DNA is TGTGCCAGTAGTTCCCAGAGGGGGACAGGGGGCGAGCAGTACTTC. V gene TRBV19 combines with J gene TRBJ2-7; TRBD1 aligns across 11 bases. The length of the CDR3 is 15 residues. The V and J ends lost 5 bases and 6 bases, in that order; junction bases with no gene match: 9. Germline V CDR1 and CDR2: LNHDA, SQIVND (reference sequence).

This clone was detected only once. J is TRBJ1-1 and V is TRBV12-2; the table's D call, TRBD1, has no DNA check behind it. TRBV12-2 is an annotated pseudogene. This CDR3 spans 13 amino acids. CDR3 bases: TGTGCAAGTCGCTTAGGGGACAGGGCTGCAGCTTTCTTT. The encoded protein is CASRLGDRAAAFF.

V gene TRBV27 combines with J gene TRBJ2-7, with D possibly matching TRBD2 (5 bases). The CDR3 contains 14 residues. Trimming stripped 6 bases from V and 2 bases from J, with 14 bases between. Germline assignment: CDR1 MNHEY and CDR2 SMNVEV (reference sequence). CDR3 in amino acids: CASSPQSGPYEQYF. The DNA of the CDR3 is TGTGCCAGCAGCCCCCAGAGCGGCCCCTACGAGCAGTACTTC.

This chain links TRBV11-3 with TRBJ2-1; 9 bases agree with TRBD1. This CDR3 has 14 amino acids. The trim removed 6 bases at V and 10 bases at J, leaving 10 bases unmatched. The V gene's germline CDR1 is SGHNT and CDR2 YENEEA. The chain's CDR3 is CASSWGQGSSEQFF. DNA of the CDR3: TGTGCCAGCAGTTGGGGACAGGGAAGTTCAGAGCAGTTCTTC.

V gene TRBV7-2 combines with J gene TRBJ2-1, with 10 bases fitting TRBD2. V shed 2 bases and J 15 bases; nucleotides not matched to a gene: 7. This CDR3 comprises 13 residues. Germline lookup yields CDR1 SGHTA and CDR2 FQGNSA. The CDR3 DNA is TGTGCCAGCAGCTTACTTGTAGCGGGAGGCCCGTTCTTC. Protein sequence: CASSLLVAGGPFF.

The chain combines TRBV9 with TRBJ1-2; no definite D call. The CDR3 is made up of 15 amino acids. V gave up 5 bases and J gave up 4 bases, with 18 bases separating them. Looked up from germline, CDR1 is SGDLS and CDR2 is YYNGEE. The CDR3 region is CASSSGGSRGYGYTF. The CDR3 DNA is TGTGCCAGCAGTTCCGGCGGGAGCCGGGGCTATGGCTACACCTTC.

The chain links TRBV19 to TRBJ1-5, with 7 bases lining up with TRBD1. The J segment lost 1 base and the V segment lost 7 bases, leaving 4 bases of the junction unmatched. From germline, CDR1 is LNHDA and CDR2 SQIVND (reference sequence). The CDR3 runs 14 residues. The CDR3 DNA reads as TGTGCCAGTAAACCGACAGGGAGCAATCAGCCCCAGCATTTT. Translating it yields CASKPTGSNQPQHF.